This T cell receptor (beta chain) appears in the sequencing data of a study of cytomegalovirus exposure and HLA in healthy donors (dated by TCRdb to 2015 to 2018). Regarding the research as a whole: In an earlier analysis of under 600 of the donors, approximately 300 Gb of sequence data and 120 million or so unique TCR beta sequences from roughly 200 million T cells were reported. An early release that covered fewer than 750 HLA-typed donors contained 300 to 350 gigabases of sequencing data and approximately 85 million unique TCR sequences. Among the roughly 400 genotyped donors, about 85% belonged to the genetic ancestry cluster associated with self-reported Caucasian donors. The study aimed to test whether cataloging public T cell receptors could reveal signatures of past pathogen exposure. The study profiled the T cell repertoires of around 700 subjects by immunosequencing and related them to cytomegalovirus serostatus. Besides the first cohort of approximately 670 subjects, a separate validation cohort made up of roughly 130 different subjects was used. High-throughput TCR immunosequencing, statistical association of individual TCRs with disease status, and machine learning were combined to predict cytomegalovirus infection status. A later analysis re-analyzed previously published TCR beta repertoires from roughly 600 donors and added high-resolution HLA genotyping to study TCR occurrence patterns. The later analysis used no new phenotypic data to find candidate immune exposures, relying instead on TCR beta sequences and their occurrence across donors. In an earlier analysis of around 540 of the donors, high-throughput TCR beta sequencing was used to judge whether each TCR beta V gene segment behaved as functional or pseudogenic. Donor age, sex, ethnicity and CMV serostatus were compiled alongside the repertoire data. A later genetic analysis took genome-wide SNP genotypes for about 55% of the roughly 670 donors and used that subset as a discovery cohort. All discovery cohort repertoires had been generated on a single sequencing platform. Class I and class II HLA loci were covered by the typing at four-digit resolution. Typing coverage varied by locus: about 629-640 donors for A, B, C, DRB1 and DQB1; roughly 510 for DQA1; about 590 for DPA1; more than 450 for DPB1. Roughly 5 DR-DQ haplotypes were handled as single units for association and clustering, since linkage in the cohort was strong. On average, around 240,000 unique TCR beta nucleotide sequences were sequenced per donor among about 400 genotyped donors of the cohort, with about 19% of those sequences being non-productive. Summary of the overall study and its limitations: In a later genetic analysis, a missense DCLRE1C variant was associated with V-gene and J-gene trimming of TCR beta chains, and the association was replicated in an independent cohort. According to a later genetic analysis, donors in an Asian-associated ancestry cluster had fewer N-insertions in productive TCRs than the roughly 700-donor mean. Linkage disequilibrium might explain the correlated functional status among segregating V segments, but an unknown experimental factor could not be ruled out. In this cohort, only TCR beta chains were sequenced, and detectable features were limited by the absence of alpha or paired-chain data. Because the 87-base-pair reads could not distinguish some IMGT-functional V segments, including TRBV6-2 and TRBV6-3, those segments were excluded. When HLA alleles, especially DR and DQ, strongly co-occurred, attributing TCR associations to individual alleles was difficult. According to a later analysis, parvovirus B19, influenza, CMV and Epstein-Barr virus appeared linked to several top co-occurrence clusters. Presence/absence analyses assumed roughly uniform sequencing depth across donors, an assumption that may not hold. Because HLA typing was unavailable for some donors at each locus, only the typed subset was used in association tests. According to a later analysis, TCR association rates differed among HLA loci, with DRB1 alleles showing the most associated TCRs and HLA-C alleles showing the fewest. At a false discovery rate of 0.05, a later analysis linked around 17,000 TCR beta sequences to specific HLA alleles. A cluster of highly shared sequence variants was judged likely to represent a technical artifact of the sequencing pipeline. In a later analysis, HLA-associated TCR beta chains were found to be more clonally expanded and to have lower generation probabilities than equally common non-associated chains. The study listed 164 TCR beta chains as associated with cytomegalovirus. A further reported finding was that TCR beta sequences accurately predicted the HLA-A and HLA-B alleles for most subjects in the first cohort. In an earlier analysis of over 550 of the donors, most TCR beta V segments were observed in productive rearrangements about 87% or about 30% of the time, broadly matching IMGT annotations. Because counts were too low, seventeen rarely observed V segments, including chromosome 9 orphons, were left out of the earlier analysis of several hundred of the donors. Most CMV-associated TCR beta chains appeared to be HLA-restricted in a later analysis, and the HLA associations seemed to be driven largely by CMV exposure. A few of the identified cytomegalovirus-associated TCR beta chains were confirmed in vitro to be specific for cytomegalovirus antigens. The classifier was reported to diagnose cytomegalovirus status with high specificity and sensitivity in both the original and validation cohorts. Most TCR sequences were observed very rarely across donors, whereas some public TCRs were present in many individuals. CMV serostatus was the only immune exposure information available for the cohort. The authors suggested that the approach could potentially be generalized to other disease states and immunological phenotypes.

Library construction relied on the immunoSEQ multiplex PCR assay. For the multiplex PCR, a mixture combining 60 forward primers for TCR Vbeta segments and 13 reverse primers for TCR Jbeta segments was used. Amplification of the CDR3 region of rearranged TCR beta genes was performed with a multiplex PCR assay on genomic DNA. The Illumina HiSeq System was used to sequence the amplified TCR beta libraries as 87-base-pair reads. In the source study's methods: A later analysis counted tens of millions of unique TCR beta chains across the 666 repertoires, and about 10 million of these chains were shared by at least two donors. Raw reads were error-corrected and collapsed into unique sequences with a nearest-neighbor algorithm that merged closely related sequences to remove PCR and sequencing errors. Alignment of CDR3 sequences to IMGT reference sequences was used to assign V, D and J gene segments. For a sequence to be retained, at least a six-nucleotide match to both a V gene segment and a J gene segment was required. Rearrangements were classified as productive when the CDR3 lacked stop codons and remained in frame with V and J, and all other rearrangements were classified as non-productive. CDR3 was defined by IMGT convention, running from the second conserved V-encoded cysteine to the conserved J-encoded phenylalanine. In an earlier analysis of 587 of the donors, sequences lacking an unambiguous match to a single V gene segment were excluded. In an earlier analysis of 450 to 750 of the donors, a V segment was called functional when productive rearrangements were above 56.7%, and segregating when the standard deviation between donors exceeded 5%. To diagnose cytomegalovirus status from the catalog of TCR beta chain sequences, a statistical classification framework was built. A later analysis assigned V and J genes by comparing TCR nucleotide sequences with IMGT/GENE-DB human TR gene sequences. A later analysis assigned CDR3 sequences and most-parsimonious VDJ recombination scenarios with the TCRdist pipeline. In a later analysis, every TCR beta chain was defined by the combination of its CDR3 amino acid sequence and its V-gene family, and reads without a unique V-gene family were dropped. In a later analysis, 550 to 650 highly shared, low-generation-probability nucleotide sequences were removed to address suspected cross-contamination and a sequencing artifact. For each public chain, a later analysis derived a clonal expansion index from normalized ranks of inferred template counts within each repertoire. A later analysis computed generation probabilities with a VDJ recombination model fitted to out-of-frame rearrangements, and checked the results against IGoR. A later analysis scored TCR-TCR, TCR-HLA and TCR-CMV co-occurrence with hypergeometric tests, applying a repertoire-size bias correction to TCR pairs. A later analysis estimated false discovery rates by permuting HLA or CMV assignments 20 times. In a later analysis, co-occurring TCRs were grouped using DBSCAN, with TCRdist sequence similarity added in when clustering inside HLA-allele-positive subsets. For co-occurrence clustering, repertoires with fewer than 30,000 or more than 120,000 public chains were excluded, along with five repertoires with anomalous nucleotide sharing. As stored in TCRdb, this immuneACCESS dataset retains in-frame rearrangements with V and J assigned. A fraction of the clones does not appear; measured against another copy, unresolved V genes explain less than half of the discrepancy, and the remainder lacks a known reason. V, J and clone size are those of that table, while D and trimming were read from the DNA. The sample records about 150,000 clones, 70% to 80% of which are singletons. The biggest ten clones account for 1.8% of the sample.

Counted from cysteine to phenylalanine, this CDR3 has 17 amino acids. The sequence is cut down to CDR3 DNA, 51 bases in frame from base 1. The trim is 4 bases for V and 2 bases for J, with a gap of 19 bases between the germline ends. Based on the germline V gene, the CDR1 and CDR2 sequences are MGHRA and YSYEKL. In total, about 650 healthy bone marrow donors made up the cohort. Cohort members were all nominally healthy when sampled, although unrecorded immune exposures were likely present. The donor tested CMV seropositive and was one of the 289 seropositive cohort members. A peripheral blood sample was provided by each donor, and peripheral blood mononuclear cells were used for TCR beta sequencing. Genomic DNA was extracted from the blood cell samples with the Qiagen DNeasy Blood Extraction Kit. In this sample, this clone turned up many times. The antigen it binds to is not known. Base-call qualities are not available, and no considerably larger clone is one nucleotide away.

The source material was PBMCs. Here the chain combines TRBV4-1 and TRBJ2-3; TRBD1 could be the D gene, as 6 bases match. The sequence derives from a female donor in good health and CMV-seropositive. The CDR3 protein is CASSLARGSVHTDTQYF. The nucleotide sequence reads TGCGCCAGCAGCCTAGCCAGGGGATCTGTACACACAGATACGCAGTATTTT.